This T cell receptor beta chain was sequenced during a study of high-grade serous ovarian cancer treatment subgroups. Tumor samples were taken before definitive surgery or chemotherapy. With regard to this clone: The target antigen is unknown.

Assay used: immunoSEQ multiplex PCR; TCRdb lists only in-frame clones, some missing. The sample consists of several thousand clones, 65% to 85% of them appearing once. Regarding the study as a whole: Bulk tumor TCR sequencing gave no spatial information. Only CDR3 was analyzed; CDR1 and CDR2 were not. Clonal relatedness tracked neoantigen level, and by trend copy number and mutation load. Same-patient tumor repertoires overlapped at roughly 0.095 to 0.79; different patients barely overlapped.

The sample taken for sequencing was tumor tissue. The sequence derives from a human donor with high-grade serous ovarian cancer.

The CDR3 reads CASSLGSATEAFF. CDR3 DNA sequence: TGTGCCAGCAGTCTTGGCAGTGCCACTGAAGCTTTCTTT. The gene calls are TRBV5-6 and TRBJ1-1, with D uncertain. The CDR3 consists of 13 residues. V lost 5 bases to trimming and J lost 4 bases, with 12 bases between them. Germline V lookup: CDR1 SGHDT, CDR2 YYEEEE. The full variable domain, in which reference TRBV5-6 and TRBJ1-1 provide the parts outside the CDR3, is DAGVTQSPTHLIKTRGQQVTLRCSPKSGHDTVSWYQQALGQGPQFIFQYYEEEERQRGNFPDRFSGHQFPNYSSELNVNALLLGDSALYLCASSLGSATEAFFGQGTRLTVV.